This TCR beta chain was identified in a study of shared clonotypes between healthy human individuals. A few counts support this clone. Each of the donors was a healthy adult who was HIV-negative and had not had a recent acute infection or vaccination. Only Caucasian adults living in Nashville, Tennessee served as donors. Sequencing used immunoSEQ multiplex PCR; TCRdb keeps in-frame clones, though not all of them. The repertoire holds about 600,000 clones, with around 80% as singletons. The CDR3 has 15 residues. Germline CDR1 and CDR2: KGHSH and LQKENI. J was trimmed by 0 bases and V by 3 bases; bases with no gene match: 0.

The specimen sequenced was PBMCs. This TCR was sampled from a middle-aged woman in good health. Some clones in this sample may be carry-over from other donors' samples. This chain joins TRBV18 and TRBJ2-5, with TRBD2 matching over 11 bases. Here the CDR3 reads CASSPTSGNQETQYF. DNA for the CDR3: TGTGCCAGCTCACCGACTAGCGGGAACCAAGAGACCCAGTACTTC. Drawing the rest from reference TRBV18 and TRBJ2-5, the complete variable domain is NAGVMQNPRHLVRRRGQEARLRCSPMKGHSHVYWYRQLPEEGLKFMVYLQKENIIDESGMPKERFSAEFPKEGPSILRIQQVVRGDSAAYFCASSPTSGNQETQYFGPGTRLLVL.